This TCR beta chain was identified in a study of human T cells and chemical hapten exposure (dated by TCRdb to the early 2020s). Regarding the research as a whole: For sensitization, 2% DPC in acetone was applied to a roughly 2 cm by roughly 2 cm area of upper inner arm skin. Blood was sampled from patients pre-sensitization (week 0) and at 2, 6 and about 24 weeks after DPC sensitization. Patients additionally received weekly therapeutic DPC doses to the scalp throughout the approximately 22-week study period. Libraries were combined into a pool for sequencing, and differences in TCR yield between samples came mainly from small differences in library volumes within the pool. Patch tests used Finn chambers with 0.01% DPC on the upper back, scored after 6 days by International Contact Dermatitis Research Group standards. This study followed changes in the peripheral blood TCR repertoire in vivo during primary and secondary sensitization of alopecia patients to the hapten diphenylcyclopropenone (DPC). The patient cohort, mostly female, included alopecia areata with under or over 50% scalp involvement, alopecia totalis and alopecia universalis. For TCR sequencing, blood came from 25 to 35 alopecia patients at anywhere from one to four time points (pre-sensitization, 2, 6 and 24 weeks).

The CDR3 holds 14 amino acids from the cysteine to the phenylalanine. This entry keeps only the CDR3 DNA: 42 bases, framed from base 1. Trimming takes 3 bases from V and 4 bases from J, and the germline ends sit 14 bases apart. For CDR1 and CDR2, the germline V gene (reference sequence) lists SGHNT and YYREEE. Library method: RACE. Sequencing instrument: NextSeq 500. During library preparation, unique molecular identifiers were attached to individual cDNA molecules so that TCRs could be counted in a quantitative, reproducible way. Both TCR alpha and TCR beta chains were sequenced from each blood RNA sample. As for the authors' bioinformatics: Samples had a median of approximately 93,000 TCRs, with a range from about 23,224 to 700,000. The Decombinator software suite was used to annotate V, J and CDR3 in the TCR reads. Every sample was subsampled to the same number of TCRs (28,000) for the PS versus PT1 abundance plots. Expanded TCRs were defined as absent before sensitization and observed at least eight times at the 2-week time point. Using fastp at Q25 and MiXCR, TCRdb reprocessed the public reads and kept productive beta chains. Each record represents a unique CDR3 protein, reported with the most common genes and DNA among its rows. TCRdb, not the authors, supplied the V and J calls. This sample gives 350,000 or so distinct CDR3 sequences in total; around 7% of them show up just once. The ten largest make up 8% to 9% of the sample.

What the work shows at the level of the full study, not this receptor alone: Significantly more large CDR3 similarity clusters were formed by expanded TCRs than by pre-sensitization or healthy control sets, consistent with antigen-driven responses. The number of TCRs above 1 in 1000 frequency did not change with DPC sensitization; there was no evidence of global repertoire structure alterations. Because every patient had alopecia, a presumed autoimmune disease, the patients' immune response might differ from that of healthy individuals. Patch test score was positively correlated with the number of PT1 expanded TCRs, with significance at thresholds 8, 16 and 32 but not at 4. Repeated subsampling changed both the strength of the expansion versus patch-test correlation and the threshold at which that correlation became significant.

There are a few counts of this clonotype. Its recognized antigen is unknown. No base qualities exist here, and no much larger clone lies one base off it. The time point label on this specimen signifies: patch test 1, 2 weeks after DPC sensitization. In the paper's terms, the treatment or condition label means: therapeutic diphenylcyclopropenone sensitization with weekly scalp DPC. At each patch-test visit, blood was drawn before the patch test was applied. Patients were eligible if aged 18 to 70, diagnosed with alopecia and judged suitable for DPC therapy, and pregnant patients were excluded. Total RNA was extracted from unfractionated whole blood collected in Tempus Blood RNA tubes.

Sequencing used whole blood, obtained in connection with sensitization to the hapten diphenylcyclopropenone (DPC). The clonotype originates from a woman under 30 with alopecia areata. Some clones in this sample may be carry-over from other donors' samples. The sequence links TRBV5-4 to TRBJ2-7; 6 matching bases give a weak D call of TRBD1. The nucleotide sequence reads as follows: TGTGCCAGCAGCTCCCTGGGACAACAGTACGAGCAGTACTTC. Its protein is CASSSLGQQYEQYF.